This T cell receptor (beta chain) was recorded in a study of shared clonotypes between healthy human individuals. The germline V gene encodes CDR1 LNHDA and CDR2 SQIVND (reference sequence). There are 14 residues in the CDR3. V gave up 5 bases and J gave up 6 bases; unmatched junction bases: 7. A word on this clone: Its antigen is unidentified.

General study results and limits: Generation probabilities were higher for clonotypes shared across all four sorted-subset donors than for unshared ones.

Deep-level running was used for the assay. The authors' processing: As immunoSEQ supplied junction-only sequences (without quality scores), filtering differed. The data were produced by immunoSEQ multiplex PCR, yet TCRdb's version contains in-frame clones alone and is incomplete. The D gene and trimming were derived from the DNA, and the V and J assignments and clone size from that table. The profile covers over a million clones, with about 77% appearing a single time and about 1.5% taken by the ten largest. Material for sequencing was memory CD4+ T cells sorted from blood. The sample's subset: CD45RA-negative fraction. The TCR sequence derives from a young man in good health. This chain joins TRBV19 and TRBJ2-3; 8 positions agree with TRBD1. CDR3: CASSSPDRGDTQYF. In DNA, the CDR3 is TGTGCCAGTAGTTCCCCAGACAGGGGTGATACGCAGTATTTT.